This is a list of T cell receptor beta chains from one sample in a study of cytomegalovirus exposure and HLA in healthy donors. Using immunoSEQ multiplex PCR, the repertoire was profiled, and TCRdb retains in-frame clones only, with some absent. The table shows 120,000 to 150,000 clones, with roughly three quarters occurring only once. The sequenced sample consisted of PBMCs. The receptors were sampled from a woman aged 50 to 65 in good health and CMV-seronegative. Both conserved end residues are part of each CDR3. Each record gives: J gene, V gene, clone size, D gene, CDR3 DNA, CDR3 protein. The D gene is left open where the match is weak. The listing skips clone size in some rows; elsewhere it reads once, few, many or a size class.

j_gene: TRBJ2-7
v_gene: TRBV13
abundance: NA
d_gene: NA
CDR3nt: TGTGCCAGCAGTTCTACAGGAACCTACGAGCAGTACTTC
CDR3aa: CASSSTGTYEQYF

j_gene: TRBJ2-5
v_gene: TRBV6-6
abundance: NA
d_gene: TRBD1
CDR3nt: TGTGCCAGCAGTTCTGGACAGGGCCTGGAGACCCAGTACTTC
CDR3aa: CASSSGQGLETQYF

j_gene: TRBJ1-6
v_gene: TRBV6-5
abundance: NA
d_gene: NA
CDR3nt: TGTGCCAGCAAAGTATTCCAGGGAAACAACTCACCCCTCCACTTT
CDR3aa: CASKVFQGNNSPLHF

j_gene: TRBJ1-4
v_gene: TRBV7-6
abundance: NA
d_gene: NA
CDR3nt: TGTGCCAGCAGCGTTTCACCAGGGACAACTAATGAAAAACTGTTTTTT
CDR3aa: CASSVSPGTTNEKLFF

j_gene: TRBJ2-3
v_gene: TRBV7-8
abundance: once
d_gene: NA
CDR3nt: TGTGCCAGCTCCTTAGCCCAAGATACGCAGTATTTT
CDR3aa: CASSLAQDTQYF

j_gene: TRBJ2-2
v_gene: TRBV28
abundance: once
d_gene: NA
CDR3nt: TGTGCCAGCAGTCCACATACAGGGAACACCGGGGAGCTGTTTTTT
CDR3aa: CASSPHTGNTGELFF

j_gene: TRBJ1-2
v_gene: TRBV5-1
abundance: NA
d_gene: TRBD1
CDR3nt: TGCGCCAGCTCAACAGGGGTCCAAGCTAACTATGGCTACACCTTC
CDR3aa: CASSTGVQANYGYTF

j_gene: TRBJ1-2
v_gene: TRBV28
abundance: NA
d_gene: NA
CDR3nt: TGTGCCAGCAGTTCTTACAGGGATGGCTACACCTTC
CDR3aa: CASSSYRDGYTF

j_gene: TRBJ2-7
v_gene: TRBV5-1
abundance: NA
d_gene: NA
CDR3nt: TGCGCCAGCAGCTTGGACTCGGGGAGCTCCTACGAGCAGTACTTC
CDR3aa: CASSLDSGSSYEQYF

j_gene: TRBJ2-4
v_gene: TRBV6-5
abundance: NA
d_gene: TRBD1
CDR3nt: TGTGCCAGCAGTTACGGGGGACAGGGCAACATTCAGTACTTC
CDR3aa: CASSYGGQGNIQYF

j_gene: TRBJ1-6
v_gene: TRBV30
abundance: NA
d_gene: NA
CDR3nt: TGTGCCTGGAGTGTACAAACAGGGCTTTCACCCCTCCACTTT
CDR3aa: CAWSVQTGLSPLHF

j_gene: TRBJ1-2
v_gene: TRBV7-2
abundance: few
d_gene: NA
CDR3nt: TGTGCCAGCAGCTTCCAAAAACTGAACTATGGCTACACCTTC
CDR3aa: CASSFQKLNYGYTF

j_gene: TRBJ2-5
v_gene: TRBV5-1
abundance: NA
d_gene: TRBD2
CDR3nt: TGCGCCAGCAGCTTGCAAGCGGGGGCGCGGGAGACCCAGTACTTC
CDR3aa: CASSLQAGARETQYF

j_gene: TRBJ2-6
v_gene: TRBV7-3
abundance: NA
d_gene: TRBD2
CDR3nt: TGTGCCAGCAGCCGCCCCGGGGGGGTCTACTCTGGGGCCAACGTCCTGACTTTC
CDR3aa: CASSRPGGVYSGANVLTF

j_gene: TRBJ2-1
v_gene: TRBV27
abundance: NA
d_gene: TRBD2
CDR3nt: TGTGCCAGCAGAATCTCTAGCGGGGGGGGCTCCTACAATGAGCAGTTCTTC
CDR3aa: CASRISSGGGSYNEQFF

j_gene: TRBJ1-6
v_gene: TRBV19
abundance: once
d_gene: NA
CDR3nt: TGTGCCAGTAGGACCTCGGGACAACAATTATCCGATTCACCCCTCCACTTT
CDR3aa: CASRTSGQQLSDSPLHF

j_gene: TRBJ2-5
v_gene: TRBV2
abundance: NA
d_gene: TRBD2
CDR3nt: TGTGCCAGCAGCTCACTAGCGGGGGTGGAGACCCAGTACTTC
CDR3aa: CASSSLAGVETQYF

j_gene: TRBJ1-2
v_gene: TRBV29-1
abundance: NA
d_gene: NA
CDR3nt: TGCAGCGTCGTACTTGGGGCGCGGAGAGGCTACACCTTC
CDR3aa: CSVVLGARRGYTF

j_gene: TRBJ2-1
v_gene: TRBV7-2
abundance: NA
d_gene: TRBD2
CDR3nt: TGTGCCAGCAGCCAGACTAGCGCTGGTGAGCAGTTCTTC
CDR3aa: CASSQTSAGEQFF

j_gene: TRBJ1-5
v_gene: TRBV28
abundance: NA
d_gene: NA
CDR3nt: TGTGCCAGCAGTCCTGCAGGGGATAGCAATCAGCCCCAGCATTTT
CDR3aa: CASSPAGDSNQPQHF

j_gene: TRBJ1-6
v_gene: TRBV6-1
abundance: NA
d_gene: NA
CDR3nt: TGTGCCAGCAGAACAGGGTTGGATTCACCCCTCCACTTT
CDR3aa: CASRTGLDSPLHF

j_gene: TRBJ2-7
v_gene: TRBV19
abundance: NA
d_gene: NA
CDR3nt: TGTGCCAGTAGCCCAGGACAGACCTACGAGCAGTACTTC
CDR3aa: CASSPGQTYEQYF

j_gene: TRBJ1-2
v_gene: TRBV2
abundance: once
d_gene: NA
CDR3nt: TGTGCCAGCAATCTCTACAGCTCAGTCAACTATGGCTACACCTTC
CDR3aa: CASNLYSSVNYGYTF

j_gene: TRBJ1-2
v_gene: TRBV29-1
abundance: NA
d_gene: NA
CDR3nt: TGCAGCGTTGTGGGGGCTGTGGGTGGCTACACCTTC
CDR3aa: CSVVGAVGGYTF

j_gene: TRBJ2-7
v_gene: TRBV21-1
abundance: NA
d_gene: NA
CDR3nt: TGTGCCAGCCGGACTAGCGGGGGTTACGAGCAGTACTTC
CDR3aa: CASRTSGGYEQYF

j_gene: TRBJ1-5
v_gene: TRBV6-5
abundance: NA
d_gene: NA
CDR3nt: TGTGCCAGCAGAGGAACAGGAAGCAATCAGCCCCAGCATTTT
CDR3aa: CASRGTGSNQPQHF

j_gene: TRBJ2-1
v_gene: TRBV5-1
abundance: NA
d_gene: TRBD2
CDR3nt: TGCGCCAGCAGCCCGGTCGGGGGTTCGGCTAGCGGGGTGTACAATGAGCAGTTCTTC
CDR3aa: CASSPVGGSASGVYNEQFF

j_gene: TRBJ2-3
v_gene: TRBV19
abundance: NA
d_gene: TRBD2
CDR3nt: TGTGCCAGTAGTATCCCCCGGAGCGGGGGGACAGATACGCAGTATTTT
CDR3aa: CASSIPRSGGTDTQYF

j_gene: TRBJ2-1
v_gene: TRBV11-2
abundance: NA
d_gene: NA
CDR3nt: TGTGCCAGCAGTCTCCGGCGGCCGGTCTCTTTCAATGAGCAGTTCTTC
CDR3aa: CASSLRRPVSFNEQFF

j_gene: TRBJ2-7
v_gene: TRBV11-2
abundance: NA
d_gene: TRBD1
CDR3nt: TGTGCCAGCAGCCCTGACAGGGAAGAGCAGTACTTC
CDR3aa: CASSPDREEQYF

j_gene: TRBJ2-2
v_gene: TRBV28
abundance: NA
d_gene: NA
CDR3nt: TGTGCCAGCAGTTTAAACCTTCCAGGGGATACCGGGGAGCTGTTTTTT
CDR3aa: CASSLNLPGDTGELFF

j_gene: TRBJ2-1
v_gene: TRBV6-1
abundance: NA
d_gene: TRBD1
CDR3nt: TGTGCCAGCAGATACACAGGGGATGAGCAGTTCTTC
CDR3aa: CASRYTGDEQFF

j_gene: TRBJ2-1
v_gene: TRBV7-8
abundance: NA
d_gene: NA
CDR3nt: TGTGCCAGCAGCTTCGCGGGGGCCGGAGGCAATGAGCAGTTCTTC
CDR3aa: CASSFAGAGGNEQFF

j_gene: TRBJ2-3
v_gene: TRBV6-1
abundance: NA
d_gene: TRBD2
CDR3nt: TGTGCCAGCAGTGGGAATAGCGGGGGTTCAGATACGCAGTATTTT
CDR3aa: CASSGNSGGSDTQYF

j_gene: TRBJ2-1
v_gene: TRBV5-6
abundance: NA
d_gene: TRBD2
CDR3nt: TGTGCCAGCAGCTTGGTGGCTAGCGGGGGTGGGAATGAGCAGTTCTTC
CDR3aa: CASSLVASGGGNEQFF

j_gene: TRBJ2-5
v_gene: TRBV5-4
abundance: NA
d_gene: TRBD2
CDR3nt: TGTGCCAGCAGCTTCCCTAGCGGGGGCACGCAAGAGACCCAGTACTTC
CDR3aa: CASSFPSGGTQETQYF

j_gene: TRBJ2-7
v_gene: TRBV30
abundance: once
d_gene: TRBD1
CDR3nt: TGTGCCCTAGGGTCCCGGGACAGGGGTTACGAGCAGTACTTC
CDR3aa: CALGSRDRGYEQYF

j_gene: TRBJ1-2
v_gene: TRBV5-1
abundance: NA
d_gene: TRBD1
CDR3nt: TGCGCCAGCAGCCCTACCGACCGACAGGGTCTATTCTATGGCTACACCTTC
CDR3aa: CASSPTDRQGLFYGYTF

j_gene: TRBJ2-2
v_gene: TRBV6-5
abundance: NA
d_gene: NA
CDR3nt: TGTGCCAGCCAAAGGGAGGACGGGGAGCTGTTTTTT
CDR3aa: CASQREDGELFF

j_gene: TRBJ1-4
v_gene: TRBV28
abundance: NA
d_gene: NA
CDR3nt: TGTGCCAGCAGTTTTATCAGGGGTGATGAAAAACTGTTTTTT
CDR3aa: CASSFIRGDEKLFF

j_gene: TRBJ2-7
v_gene: TRBV27
abundance: NA
d_gene: TRBD2
CDR3nt: TGTGCCAGCAGTATCCAGCGGGGGCCGCACGAGCAGTACTTC
CDR3aa: CASSIQRGPHEQYF

j_gene: TRBJ2-7
v_gene: TRBV15
abundance: NA
d_gene: NA
CDR3nt: TGTGCCACCAGCAGCCTTTGGTCCGGGGAGGCCTACGAGCAGTACTTC
CDR3aa: CATSSLWSGEAYEQYF

j_gene: TRBJ2-3
v_gene: TRBV6-5
abundance: few
d_gene: NA
CDR3nt: TGTGCCAGCAGCACGACAGGTACCACAGATACGCAGTATTTT
CDR3aa: CASSTTGTTDTQYF

j_gene: TRBJ2-5
v_gene: TRBV5-4
abundance: NA
d_gene: NA
CDR3nt: TGTGCCAGCAGCCCCTACAGGGAGTCTATCAAAGAGACCCAGTACTTC
CDR3aa: CASSPYRESIKETQYF

j_gene: TRBJ1-1
v_gene: TRBV6-1
abundance: few
d_gene: NA
CDR3nt: TGTGCCAGCAGTGAATATTGGGCAGAAGCTGAAGCTTTCTTT
CDR3aa: CASSEYWAEAEAFF

j_gene: TRBJ2-3
v_gene: TRBV19
abundance: NA
d_gene: TRBD2
CDR3nt: TGTGCCAGTAGTATAGGCGGGGGGAACACAGATACGCAGTATTTT
CDR3aa: CASSIGGGNTDTQYF

j_gene: TRBJ2-7
v_gene: TRBV27
abundance: NA
d_gene: TRBD2
CDR3nt: TGTGCCAGCAGTGTCGCGGGGGGAACCTACGAGCAGTACTTC
CDR3aa: CASSVAGGTYEQYF

j_gene: TRBJ1-1
v_gene: TRBV11-2
abundance: NA
d_gene: TRBD1
CDR3nt: TGTGCCAGCAGCTCAGGGGGATTGATCACTGAAGCTTTCTTT
CDR3aa: CASSSGGLITEAFF

j_gene: TRBJ2-7
v_gene: TRBV5-4
abundance: NA
d_gene: NA
CDR3nt: TGTGCCAGCAGCTTGGAGGCCGCGAGGAGCTACGAGCAGTACTTC
CDR3aa: CASSLEAARSYEQYF

j_gene: TRBJ2-7
v_gene: TRBV4-2
abundance: NA
d_gene: TRBD1
CDR3nt: TGTGCCAGCAGCTTTGGGCAGGGGGTAGCTTACGAGCAGTACTTC
CDR3aa: CASSFGQGVAYEQYF

j_gene: TRBJ2-2
v_gene: TRBV4-1
abundance: NA
d_gene: TRBD1
CDR3nt: TGCGCCAGCAGCCGCGATGGTGGGACAGGTGAGACCGGGGAGCTGTTTTTT
CDR3aa: CASSRDGGTGETGELFF

j_gene: TRBJ2-1
v_gene: TRBV5-1
abundance: NA
d_gene: TRBD1
CDR3nt: TGCGCCAGCAGCGCCGGACAGGGTATGTTCAATGAGCAGTTCTTC
CDR3aa: CASSAGQGMFNEQFF

j_gene: TRBJ1-1
v_gene: TRBV7-9
abundance: NA
d_gene: TRBD1
CDR3nt: TGTGCCAGCAGCCCCAACAGGGGGCGAAACACTGAAGCTTTCTTT
CDR3aa: CASSPNRGRNTEAFF